This T cell receptor (beta chain) derives from a study of shared clonotypes between healthy human individuals. Using immunoSEQ multiplex PCR, the repertoire was profiled, and TCRdb retains in-frame clones only, with some absent. The sample yields 2 million to 3 million clones, under 95% seen once. Study-wide findings and caveats: Several donors had 4% to 6.5% of their naive CD4 clonotypes in common.

Trimming took 0 bases from V and 6 from J; bases not matched to a gene: 6. The CDR3 runs 15 residues. Per germline, CDR1 SGHRS and CDR2 YFSETQ. This clone was found a few times. What it recognizes is unknown. The sample consisted of naive CD4+ T cells from PBMCs. Subset: CD45RA+ positively selected. This clonotype was sampled from a man aged 18 to 30 in good health. Some clones in this sample may be carry-over from other donors' samples. This sequence joins TRBV5-1 and TRBJ2-1, with 7 nucleotides matching TRBD2. The CDR3 loop reads CASSLAAGVGNEQFF. CDR3 sequence (DNA): TGCGCCAGCAGCTTGGCGGCGGGAGTGGGCAATGAGCAGTTCTTC.